These 9 T cell receptor beta chains came from one sample sequenced in a study of blood T cell repertoires in COVID-19. Assay: immunoSEQ multiplex PCR; the TCRdb copy retains only in-frame clones and omits some. In the table there are about 300,000 clones, about 90% of which are singletons. The sample taken for sequencing was peripheral blood. The receptors shown here come from a woman aged 40 to 50 who had recovered from COVID-19.

The chain uses TRBV7-9 and TRBJ1-3; tentatively, D is TRBD1 (6 bases). With 10 bases removed from V and 2 bases from J, the gap between germline ends came to 18 bases. The CDR3 is made up of 15 amino acids. Per germline, CDR1 SEHNR and CDR2 FQNEAQ (reference sequence). For the CDR3, the DNA is TGTGCCACCCCCGTGTGGGGGCTGGCTGGAAACACCATATATTTT. Translated: CATPVWGLAGNTIYF.

About this clone: Other DNA sequences in this specimen translate into the identical CDR3. This chain connects TRBV2 to TRBJ2-7; 9 bases agree with TRBD1. CDR1 SNHLY and CDR2 FYNNEI come from the germline V gene. The J segment lost 3 bases and the V segment lost 3 bases, leaving 3 bases of the junction unmatched. This CDR3 contains 14 residues. For the CDR3, the DNA is TGTGCCAGCAGTGAGGGGGACAGGGTCTACGAGCAGTACTTC. This codes for CASSEGDRVYEQYF.

As DNA, the CDR3 is TGTGCCAGCAGAGTCGCAGGGGATCGCGGCTACACCTTC. Amino acid sequence: CASRVAGDRGYTF. This rearrangement joins TRBV6-5 to TRBJ1-2, with D possibly matching TRBD1 (6 bases). V gave up 6 bases and J gave up 8 bases, with 16 bases separating them. Germline V gene data show CDR1 as MNHEY and CDR2 as SVGAGI. The CDR3 loop spans 13 amino acids.

This chain joins TRBV6-5 and TRBJ1-2; 9 nucleotides line up with TRBD1. Per the germline V gene, CDR1 is MNHEY and CDR2 is SVGAGI. The junction had 6 bases not matched to a gene; V was cut back by 5 bases and J by 8 bases. The CDR3 consists of 13 residues. The CDR3 is CASSRPGTGGYTF. CDR3 in DNA: TGTGCCAGCAGTAGACCCGGGACAGGGGGCTACACCTTC.

This chain connects TRBV27 to TRBJ2-5; a possible D gene is TRBD1 (5 bases). The germline CDR1 and CDR2 sequences are MNHEY and SMNVEV (reference sequence). V shed 5 bases and J shed 9 bases, with 13 bases lying between them. The CDR3 is 12 amino acids. The CDR3 DNA sequence: TGTGCCAGCAGTCCGTGGGGCAGACCCCAGTACTTC. Protein product: CASSPWGRPQYF.

The gene calls are TRBV5-1 and TRBJ1-4; weak D call: TRBD1 (6 bases). Germline V gene sequence: CDR1 SGHRS, CDR2 YFSETQ. V dropped 4 bases and J dropped 8 bases, with 21 bases sitting between them. The CDR3 is 16 residues long. CDR3 residues: CASSLGLQGVREKLFF. Written as DNA, the CDR3 is TGCGCCAGCAGCCTGGGATTACAGGGAGTAAGAGAAAAACTGTTTTTT.

V is TRBV18 and J is TRBJ1-1, with 7 positions matching TRBD1. This CDR3 is 13 amino acids long. Trimming removed 5 bases from V and 3 bases from J; junction bases left unmatched: 3. CDR1 and CDR2 (germline): KGHSH, LQKENI. This chain's CDR3 is CASSTGEDTEAFF. CDR3 in DNA: TGTGCCAGCTCAACAGGGGAGGACACTGAAGCTTTCTTT.

This rearrangement joins TRBV2 to TRBJ1-2; D perhaps matches TRBD1 (5 bases). The CDR3 runs to 16 residues. The V end lost 2 bases, the J end lost 3 bases, and 16 bases lay between the germline ends. The V gene's germline CDR1 is SNHLY and CDR2 FYNNEI. The CDR3 DNA sequence: TGTGCCAGCAGTGAATTAGGGCAGGGTCTGGACTATGGCTACACCTTC. This translates into CASSELGQGLDYGYTF.

The chain is built from TRBV7-9 and TRBJ2-7; D ambiguous. The V end was cut by 5 bases, the J end by 3 bases, with 5 bases between. The length of the CDR3 is 11 residues. Germline V CDR1 and CDR2: SEHNR, FQNEAQ (reference sequence). The CDR3 region has the DNA TGTGCCAGCAGCCCCGGCTACGAGCAGTACTTC. This gives the protein CASSPGYEQYF.